What follows are 8 T cell receptor beta chains derived from one specimen sequenced in a study of patients and donors after allogeneic stem cell transplantation. TCRdb fed the RT-PCR reads into MiXCR, producing one record per CDR3 protein. The sample lists 800,000 to 1,000,000 distinct CDR3 sequences, 18% occurring once. The specimen sequenced was blood, either unsorted or a sorted T cell fraction (not recorded which). The source of these receptors is a human donor who was either an allogeneic HSCT recipient or a stem cell or donor lymphocyte infusion donor (not recorded which). It is not recorded whose cells these are; they may come from a transplant donor.

This chain connects TRBV12-3 or TRBV12-4 to TRBJ1-2, with no clear D. Trimming took off 6 bases at V and 0 bases at J, with 11 bases between the two ends. The CDR3 spans 14 residues. As DNA, the CDR3 is TGTGCCAGCAGCCGGTGGGTCCCTAACTATGGCTACACCTTC. Its translation is CASSRWVPNYGYTF.

This clonotype showed up just a few times. The CDR3 nucleotides read TGTGCCATCAGTGAGTTTGAGATGCACTATGGCTACACCTTC. This translates into CAISEFEMHYGYTF. The chain is built from TRBV10-3 and TRBJ1-2; D gene unclear. Between the trimmed V and J ends, which lost 1 base and 3 bases, there was a span of 9 bases. The length of the CDR3 is 14 residues. In germline, CDR1 is ENHRY, CDR2 SYGVKD.

In its sample, this clonotype was seen a few times. This chain's CDR3 is CASSYSIRHEQFF. The CDR3 DNA follows: TGTGCCAGCAGTTACTCGATCCGGCATGAGCAGTTCTTC. This chain joins TRBV6-6 and TRBJ2-1; D not certain. The germline gives CDR1 MNHNY, CDR2 SVGAGI (reference sequence). CDR3 size: 13 residues. With 0 bases removed from V and 8 bases from J, the gap between germline ends came to 8 bases.

The genes are TRBV20-1 and TRBJ1-1, with D hard to call. Germline V gene data show CDR1 as DFQATT and CDR2 as SNEGSKA (reference sequence). This CDR3 region has 14 residues. V was pared by 3 bases and J by 1 base, with 12 bases between. The DNA of the CDR3 is TGCAGTGCTAGGAGTGACTCAAGGAACACTGAAGCTTTCTTT. It encodes CSARSDSRNTEAFF.

The rearrangement links TRBV30 to TRBJ2-5; TRBD2 might be the D (6 bases). V was shortened by 0 bases and J by 5 bases, with 10 bases between the two germline ends. Germline V gene lookup returns CDR1 GTSNPN and CDR2 SVGIG (reference sequence). The CDR3 is made up of 13 amino acids. The CDR3 DNA is TGTGCCTGGAGTGTTGGGGAGGTGGAGACCCAGTACTTC. Its translation: CAWSVGEVETQYF.

The CDR3 loop is CASGSRIRVYNEQFF. The CDR3 DNA reads as TGTGCCAGCGGCTCCCGGATTAGGGTTTACAATGAGCAGTTCTTC. The chain employs TRBV6-1 and TRBJ2-1; D uncertain. CDR3 length: 15 residues. V was trimmed by 8 bases and J by 4 bases, leaving 18 bases between them. Germline V gene lookup returns CDR1 MNHNS and CDR2 SASEGT.

The sample holds a few counts of this clonotype. The CDR3 coding sequence is TGTGCCAGCAGCCGGACTAGGGAGCAGTTCTTC. Residues: CASSRTREQFF. The chain is built from TRBV5-6 and TRBJ2-1; the match to TRBD2 covers 7 bases. CDR1 SGHDT and CDR2 YYEEEE come from the germline V gene. The ends lost 4 bases at V and 10 bases at J; junction bases unmatched: 2. The CDR3 length is 11 residues.

This clonotype was seen a handful of times. The chain is built from TRBV9 and TRBJ2-1; 14 positions agree with TRBD2. V gave up 6 bases and J gave up 5 bases; unmatched junction bases: 4. CDR3 size: 15 residues. The germline gives CDR1 SGDLS, CDR2 YYNGEE. The CDR3 DNA is TGTGCCAGCACCGGGGGACTAGCGGGAGACAATGAGCAGTTCTTC. It translates to CASTGGLAGDNEQFF.